A selection of T cell receptor beta chains follows, all from one sample in a study of monozygotic twins with cystic fibrosis. Libraries were prepared by immunoSEQ multiplex PCR; TCRdb keeps only in-frame clonotypes and omits some of them. The sample lists around 33,000 clones, 84% seen once, with roughly 1.5% in the top ten. The sequenced sample was blood. The receptors come from a girl aged 2-15 years with cystic fibrosis. Both conserved end residues are part of each CDR3. A D gene is named only where the DNA matches it firmly. Clone size is given for some rows only: seen once, a few or many times, or a class if the clone is expanded.

cdr3_aa: CAWSLRDWEGYGYTF
cdr3_nt: TGTGCCTGGAGCTTAAGGGACTGGGAGGGGTATGGCTACACCTTC
d_call: -
j_call: TRBJ1-2
clone_size: -
v_call: TRBV30

cdr3_aa: CASSSRLGEQYF
cdr3_nt: TGTGCCAGCAGCTCCAGACTAGGCGAGCAGTACTTC
d_call: -
j_call: TRBJ2-7
clone_size: -
v_call: TRBV7-8

cdr3_aa: CASSLGGGITYEQYF
cdr3_nt: TGTGCCAGCAGCTTAGGAGGAGGAATAACCTACGAGCAGTACTTC
d_call: -
j_call: TRBJ2-7
clone_size: -
v_call: TRBV7-9

cdr3_aa: CASSKGDTLEQYF
cdr3_nt: TGTGCCAGTAGTAAAGGAGACACCTTGGAGCAGTACTTC
d_call: -
j_call: TRBJ2-7
clone_size: -
v_call: TRBV19

cdr3_aa: CSVERFRRGGSNTGELFF
cdr3_nt: TGCAGCGTTGAACGGTTCCGCAGGGGAGGGTCGAACACCGGGGAGCTGTTTTTT
d_call: -
j_call: TRBJ2-2
clone_size: once
v_call: TRBV29-1

cdr3_aa: CAWSVGQGGYTF
cdr3_nt: TGTGCCTGGAGTGTAGGACAGGGTGGCTACACCTTC
d_call: TRBD1
j_call: TRBJ1-2
clone_size: -
v_call: TRBV30

cdr3_aa: CASTLGEDYSPLHF
cdr3_nt: TGCGCCAGTACCCTAGGAGAGGACTATTCACCCCTCCACTTT
d_call: -
j_call: TRBJ1-6
clone_size: -
v_call: TRBV5-1

cdr3_aa: CATSKRQGASNQPQHF
cdr3_nt: TGTGCCACCAGCAAGCGACAGGGGGCGAGCAATCAGCCCCAGCATTTT
d_call: TRBD1
j_call: TRBJ1-5
clone_size: -
v_call: TRBV15

cdr3_aa: CASSPTGHPGGSDTQYF
cdr3_nt: TGTGCCAGCAGCCCCACTGGACATCCTGGGGGGTCAGATACGCAGTATTTT
d_call: -
j_call: TRBJ2-3
clone_size: -
v_call: TRBV4-2

cdr3_aa: CAWSPSNEQFF
cdr3_nt: TGTGCCTGGAGCCCAAGCAATGAGCAGTTCTTC
d_call: -
j_call: TRBJ2-1
clone_size: -
v_call: TRBV30

cdr3_aa: CASSPGSPDTQYF
cdr3_nt: TGTGCCAGCAGCCCCGGGTCCCCAGATACGCAGTATTTT
d_call: -
j_call: TRBJ2-3
clone_size: -
v_call: TRBV5-4

cdr3_aa: CASSHGVGQPYNEQFF
cdr3_nt: TGTGCCAGCAGCCACGGTGTAGGCCAGCCCTACAATGAGCAGTTCTTC
d_call: -
j_call: TRBJ2-1
clone_size: -
v_call: TRBV7-2

cdr3_aa: CASSPGTGANQPQHF
cdr3_nt: TGTGCCAGCAGCCCCGGGACAGGGGCCAATCAGCCCCAGCATTTT
d_call: TRBD1
j_call: TRBJ1-5
clone_size: once
v_call: TRBV5-6

cdr3_aa: CASTPGQKDTQYF
cdr3_nt: TGCGCCAGCACACCCGGACAGAAAGATACGCAGTATTTT
d_call: -
j_call: TRBJ2-3
clone_size: -
v_call: TRBV10-1

cdr3_aa: CASSSPGLDTGELFF
cdr3_nt: TGCGCCAGCAGCTCCCCGGGACTAGACACCGGGGAGCTGTTTTTT
d_call: TRBD2
j_call: TRBJ2-2
clone_size: -
v_call: TRBV5-1

cdr3_aa: CASSGFGLMFGYTF
cdr3_nt: TGTGCCAGCAGCGGCTTCGGTCTCATGTTTGGCTACACCTTC
d_call: -
j_call: TRBJ1-2
clone_size: -
v_call: TRBV5-6

cdr3_aa: CASSGRQGNYGYTF
cdr3_nt: TGTGCCAGCAGCGGTCGACAGGGAAACTATGGCTACACCTTC
d_call: TRBD1
j_call: TRBJ1-2
clone_size: -
v_call: TRBV7-8

cdr3_aa: CASSGKSTDTQYF
cdr3_nt: TGTGCCAGCAGCGGGAAGTCCACAGATACGCAGTATTTT
d_call: -
j_call: TRBJ2-3
clone_size: -
v_call: TRBV13

cdr3_aa: CASSLSTGDTYEQYF
cdr3_nt: TGCGCCAGCAGCTTGTCTACGGGGGATACCTACGAGCAGTACTTC
d_call: -
j_call: TRBJ2-7
clone_size: -
v_call: TRBV5-1

cdr3_aa: CASSLGQGNYGYTF
cdr3_nt: TGCGCCAGCAGCCTGGGACAGGGGAACTATGGCTACACCTTC
d_call: TRBD1
j_call: TRBJ1-2
clone_size: few
v_call: TRBV5-1

cdr3_aa: CASSSIRTGDSPLHF
cdr3_nt: TGCGCCAGCAGCTCCATACGAACAGGGGATTCACCCCTCCACTTT
d_call: TRBD1
j_call: TRBJ1-6
clone_size: -
v_call: TRBV5-1

cdr3_aa: CASSKKTGNTIYF
cdr3_nt: TGTGCCAGTAGTAAAAAAACAGGGAACACCATATATTTT
d_call: -
j_call: TRBJ1-3
clone_size: few
v_call: TRBV19

cdr3_aa: CASRTSGGADTQYF
cdr3_nt: TGTGCCTCCCGGACTAGCGGGGGGGCAGATACGCAGTATTTT
d_call: TRBD2
j_call: TRBJ2-3
clone_size: -
v_call: TRBV30

cdr3_aa: CASSEGGQPAAGANVLTF
cdr3_nt: TGTGCCAGCAGTGAAGGGGGACAGCCGGCAGCTGGGGCCAACGTCCTGACTTTC
d_call: TRBD1
j_call: TRBJ2-6
clone_size: -
v_call: TRBV2

cdr3_aa: CASSSSEESPLHF
cdr3_nt: TGCGCCAGCAGCTCATCGGAGGAATCACCCCTCCACTTT
d_call: -
j_call: TRBJ1-6
clone_size: -
v_call: TRBV5-1

cdr3_aa: CASSPLGANTGELFF
cdr3_nt: TGTGCCAGCTCACCATTAGGGGCCAACACCGGGGAGCTGTTTTTT
d_call: -
j_call: TRBJ2-2
clone_size: -
v_call: TRBV18

cdr3_aa: CAPKGGGAGRYF
cdr3_nt: TGTGCCCCAAAGGGAGGCGGGGCCGGACGGTACTTC
d_call: -
j_call: TRBJ2-7
clone_size: -
v_call: TRBV9

cdr3_aa: CTWSVGIQETQYF
cdr3_nt: TGTACCTGGAGTGTTGGGATCCAAGAGACCCAGTACTTC
d_call: -
j_call: TRBJ2-5
clone_size: -
v_call: TRBV30

cdr3_aa: CASSSGTYYYEQYF
cdr3_nt: TGTGCCAGCAGCTCCGGGACGTACTACTACGAGCAGTACTTC
d_call: -
j_call: TRBJ2-7
clone_size: -
v_call: TRBV7-2

cdr3_aa: CASSSRLAGTYEQYF
cdr3_nt: TGTGCCAGCAGTTCGCGGCTAGCGGGGACCTACGAGCAGTACTTC
d_call: TRBD2
j_call: TRBJ2-7
clone_size: -
v_call: TRBV2

cdr3_aa: CASSFSTGDQAYEQYF
cdr3_nt: TGTGCCAGCAGTTTCTCCACAGGGGATCAGGCCTACGAGCAGTACTTC
d_call: TRBD1
j_call: TRBJ2-7
clone_size: -
v_call: TRBV27

cdr3_aa: CASSRQGAYEQYF
cdr3_nt: TGTGCCAGCAGTAGACAGGGAGCCTACGAGCAGTACTTC
d_call: TRBD1
j_call: TRBJ2-7
clone_size: -
v_call: TRBV2

cdr3_aa: CASSPPRDRRARTDTQYF
cdr3_nt: TGTGCCAGCTCACCACCTCGTGACAGGAGGGCTCGTACAGATACGCAGTATTTT
d_call: -
j_call: TRBJ2-3
clone_size: -
v_call: TRBV18

cdr3_aa: CASSIGQDYEQYF
cdr3_nt: TGTGCCAGTAGTATAGGACAGGACTACGAGCAGTACTTC
d_call: -
j_call: TRBJ2-7
clone_size: -
v_call: TRBV19

cdr3_aa: CASTLTANGCNQPQHF
cdr3_nt: TGCGCCAGCACCCTTACCGCCAACGGGTGCAATCAGCCCCAGCATTTT
d_call: -
j_call: TRBJ1-5
clone_size: -
v_call: TRBV23-1

cdr3_aa: CASRAGQTNTEAFF
cdr3_nt: TGTGCCAGCAGGGCGGGACAGACGAACACTGAAGCTTTCTTT
d_call: TRBD1
j_call: TRBJ1-1
clone_size: few
v_call: TRBV5-4

cdr3_aa: CSVGAAYEQYF
cdr3_nt: TGCAGCGTTGGGGCAGCCTACGAGCAGTACTTC
d_call: -
j_call: TRBJ2-7
clone_size: -
v_call: TRBV29-1

cdr3_aa: CSVEDRQGNEKLFF
cdr3_nt: TGCAGCGTTGAAGATAGACAGGGAAATGAAAAACTGTTTTTT
d_call: TRBD1
j_call: TRBJ1-4
clone_size: once
v_call: TRBV29-1

cdr3_aa: CASCKGPLAKNIQYF
cdr3_nt: TGTGCCAGTTGCAAGGGGCCTTTAGCCAAAAACATTCAGTACTTC
d_call: -
j_call: TRBJ2-4
clone_size: -
v_call: TRBV2

cdr3_aa: CASSVASGKQYF
cdr3_nt: TGTGCCAGCAGCGTAGCTTCCGGTAAGCAGTACTTC
d_call: -
j_call: TRBJ2-7
clone_size: -
v_call: TRBV9

cdr3_aa: CASSTNSYEQYF
cdr3_nt: TGTGCCAGCTCCACCAACTCCTACGAGCAGTACTTC
d_call: -
j_call: TRBJ2-7
clone_size: -
v_call: TRBV7-8

cdr3_aa: CASSVTRDWQETQYF
cdr3_nt: TGTGCCAGCAGCGTAACCCGGGACTGGCAAGAGACCCAGTACTTC
d_call: -
j_call: TRBJ2-5
clone_size: -
v_call: TRBV7-9

cdr3_aa: CATSGQFYNEQFF
cdr3_nt: TGTGCCACCAGCGGACAATTCTACAATGAGCAGTTCTTC
d_call: -
j_call: TRBJ2-1
clone_size: -
v_call: TRBV7-9

cdr3_aa: CASSSKTSGVYEQYF
cdr3_nt: TGTGCCAGCAGCTCTAAGACTAGCGGGGTCTACGAGCAGTACTTC
d_call: TRBD2
j_call: TRBJ2-7
clone_size: -
v_call: TRBV7-2

cdr3_aa: CASRTTYEQYF
cdr3_nt: TGTGCCAGTAGGACTACCTACGAGCAGTACTTC
d_call: -
j_call: TRBJ2-7
clone_size: -
v_call: TRBV19

cdr3_aa: CASSLAGHYNSPLHF
cdr3_nt: TGCGCCAGCAGCTTGGCGGGACACTATAATTCACCCCTCCACTTT
d_call: -
j_call: TRBJ1-6
clone_size: once
v_call: TRBV5-1

cdr3_aa: CASSFQGPRRAQETQYF
cdr3_nt: TGTGCCAGCAGCTTTCAGGGGCCCCGGCGTGCCCAAGAGACCCAGTACTTC
d_call: -
j_call: TRBJ2-5
clone_size: -
v_call: TRBV13

cdr3_aa: CASSVRTNLGGVYEQYF
cdr3_nt: TGTGCCAGCTCCGTCAGGACTAATTTGGGCGGGGTCTACGAGCAGTACTTC
d_call: -
j_call: TRBJ2-7
clone_size: -
v_call: TRBV18

cdr3_aa: CASSPRPSSGEYQETQYF
cdr3_nt: TGTGCCAGCAGCCCCCGCCCCTCTAGCGGGGAGTACCAAGAGACCCAGTACTTC
d_call: TRBD2
j_call: TRBJ2-5
clone_size: -
v_call: TRBV13

cdr3_aa: CASSPLQGAHEQYF
cdr3_nt: TGTGCCAGCTCACCACTACAGGGGGCCCACGAGCAGTACTTC
d_call: TRBD1
j_call: TRBJ2-7
clone_size: once
v_call: TRBV18